This T cell receptor (beta chain) was sequenced for a study of T cell responses to AZD1222 COVID-19 vaccine. Study-level findings and limits: Seropositive AZD1222 recipients at baseline numbered only 5 to 7. The reported proportion of spike-specific TCRs targeting unmutated variant regions was nearly half. Regions 160-218 and 743-854 held dominance among vaccine-associated CD4 TCRs, which spanned spike. Mostly white British, mostly female donors; authors suggested clonal diversity may be underestimated.

Generated by immunoSEQ multiplex PCR, the TCRdb table keeps only in-frame clones and is missing some. The repertoire includes tens of thousands of clones, around four fifths of them detected once, and around a fifth sits in the top ten. On this clone itself: Its antigen remains unidentified.

This clonotype was sampled from an adult in good health. The material was peripheral blood, obtained on day 0 of AZD1222 vaccination.

The CDR3, as DNA: TGTGCCAGCAGCTTGGGAGCGGGGGGATACAATGAGCAGTTCTTC. It encodes CASSLGAGGYNEQFF. This sequence joins TRBV5-4 and TRBJ2-1, with 9 bases matching TRBD2. CDR1 and CDR2 from the germline V gene are SGHNT and YYREEE (reference sequence). Unmatched junction bases numbered 2, after V lost 0 bases and J lost 4 bases. The CDR3 is 15 amino acids.